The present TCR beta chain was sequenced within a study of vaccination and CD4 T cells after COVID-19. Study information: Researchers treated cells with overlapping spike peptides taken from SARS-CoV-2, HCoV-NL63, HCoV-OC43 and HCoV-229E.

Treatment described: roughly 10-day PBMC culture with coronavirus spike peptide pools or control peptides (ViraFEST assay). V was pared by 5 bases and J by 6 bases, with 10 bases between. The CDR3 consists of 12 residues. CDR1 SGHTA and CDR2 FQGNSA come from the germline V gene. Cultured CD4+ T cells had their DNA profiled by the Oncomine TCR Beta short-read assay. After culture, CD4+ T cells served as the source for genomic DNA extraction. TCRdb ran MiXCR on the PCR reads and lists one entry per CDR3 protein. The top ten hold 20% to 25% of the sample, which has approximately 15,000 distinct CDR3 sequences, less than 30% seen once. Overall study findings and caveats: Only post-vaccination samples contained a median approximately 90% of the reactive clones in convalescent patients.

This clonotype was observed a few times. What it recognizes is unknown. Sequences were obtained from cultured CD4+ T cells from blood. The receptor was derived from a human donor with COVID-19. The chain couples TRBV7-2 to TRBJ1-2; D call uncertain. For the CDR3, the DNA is TGTGCCAGCAGCCCCGGGTGGGATGGCTACACCTTC. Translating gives CASSPGWDGYTF.